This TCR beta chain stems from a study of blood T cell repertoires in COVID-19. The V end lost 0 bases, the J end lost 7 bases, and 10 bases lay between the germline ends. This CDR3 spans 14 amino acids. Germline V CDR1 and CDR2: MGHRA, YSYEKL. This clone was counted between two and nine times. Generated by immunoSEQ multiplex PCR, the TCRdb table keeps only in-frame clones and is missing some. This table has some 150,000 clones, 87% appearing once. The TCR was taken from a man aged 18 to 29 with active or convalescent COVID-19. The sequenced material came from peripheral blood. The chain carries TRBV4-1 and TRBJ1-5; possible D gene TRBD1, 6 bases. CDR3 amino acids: CASSQDRGAQPQHF. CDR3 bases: TGCGCCAGCAGCCAAGATCGGGGGGCCCAGCCCCAGCATTTT.